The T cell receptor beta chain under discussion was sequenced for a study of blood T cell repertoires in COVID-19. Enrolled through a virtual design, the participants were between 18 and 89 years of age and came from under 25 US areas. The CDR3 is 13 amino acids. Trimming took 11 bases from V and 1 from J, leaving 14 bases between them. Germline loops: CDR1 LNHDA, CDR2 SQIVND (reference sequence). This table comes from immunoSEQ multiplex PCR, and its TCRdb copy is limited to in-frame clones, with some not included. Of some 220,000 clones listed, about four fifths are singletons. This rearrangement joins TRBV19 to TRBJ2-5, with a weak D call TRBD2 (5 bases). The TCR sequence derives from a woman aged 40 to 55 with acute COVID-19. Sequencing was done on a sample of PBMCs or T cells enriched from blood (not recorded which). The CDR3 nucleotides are TGTGCCTGCCGAGGAAGCGGCCAAGAGACCCAGTACTTC. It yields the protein CACRGSGQETQYF.